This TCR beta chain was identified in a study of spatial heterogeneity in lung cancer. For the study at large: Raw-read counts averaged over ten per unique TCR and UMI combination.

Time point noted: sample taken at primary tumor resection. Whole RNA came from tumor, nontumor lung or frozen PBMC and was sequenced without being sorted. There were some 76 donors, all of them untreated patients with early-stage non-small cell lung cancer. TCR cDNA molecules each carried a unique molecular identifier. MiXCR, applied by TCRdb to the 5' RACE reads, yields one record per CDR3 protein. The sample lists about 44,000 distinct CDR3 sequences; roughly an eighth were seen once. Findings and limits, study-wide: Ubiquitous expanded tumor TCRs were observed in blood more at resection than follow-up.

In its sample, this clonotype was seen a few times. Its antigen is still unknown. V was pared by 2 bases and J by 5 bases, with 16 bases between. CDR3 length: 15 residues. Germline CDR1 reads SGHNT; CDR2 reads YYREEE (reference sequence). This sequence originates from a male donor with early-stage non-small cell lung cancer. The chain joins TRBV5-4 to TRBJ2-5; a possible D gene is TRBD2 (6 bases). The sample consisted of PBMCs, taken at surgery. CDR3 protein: CASSFGGPLEETQYF. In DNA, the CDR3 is TGTGCCAGCAGCTTCGGGGGACCCTTGGAGGAGACCCAGTACTTC.